This T cell receptor beta chain was profiled in a study of cytomegalovirus exposure and HLA in healthy donors. About this clone: Its antigen is not identified.

V was trimmed by 2 bases and J by 5 bases, leaving 16 bases between them. From germline, CDR1 is MDHEN and CDR2 SYDVKM. This CDR3 spans 16 amino acids. Regarding donors, all were healthy bone marrow donors. A multiplex PCR was run with 60 Vbeta primers and 13 Jbeta primers. Generated by immunoSEQ multiplex PCR, the TCRdb table keeps only in-frame clones and is missing some. The sample has under 130,000 clones. Findings and limits, study-wide: A list of more than 150 TCR beta chains associated with cytomegalovirus was given.

J is TRBJ2-1 and V is TRBV28; D might be TRBD1 (6 bases). The sequenced sample consisted of PBMCs. The TCR sequence derives from a man aged 35 to 55 in good health and CMV-seronegative. This chain's CDR3 is CASSLRAGQLNNEQFF. CDR3 nucleotide sequence: TGTGCCAGCAGTTTAAGGGCAGGACAGCTGAACAATGAGCAGTTCTTC.